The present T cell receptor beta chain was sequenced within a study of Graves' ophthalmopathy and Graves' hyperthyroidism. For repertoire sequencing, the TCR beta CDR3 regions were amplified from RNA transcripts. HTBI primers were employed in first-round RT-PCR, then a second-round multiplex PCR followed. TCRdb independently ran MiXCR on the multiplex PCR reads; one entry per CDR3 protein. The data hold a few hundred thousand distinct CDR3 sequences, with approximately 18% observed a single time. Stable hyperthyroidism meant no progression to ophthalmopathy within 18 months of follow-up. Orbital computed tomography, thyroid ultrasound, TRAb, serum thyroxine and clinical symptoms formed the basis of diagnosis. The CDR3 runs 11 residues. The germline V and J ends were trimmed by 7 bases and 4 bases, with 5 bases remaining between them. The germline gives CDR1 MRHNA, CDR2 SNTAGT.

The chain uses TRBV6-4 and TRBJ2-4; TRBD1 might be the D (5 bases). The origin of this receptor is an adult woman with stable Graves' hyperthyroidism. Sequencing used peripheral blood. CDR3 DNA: TGTGCCAGCACAGGGAAAAACATTCAGTACTTC. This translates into CASTGKNIQYF.